The 13 T cell receptor beta chains given below trace back to one sample, sequenced in a study of blood T cell repertoires in COVID-19. Assay: immunoSEQ multiplex PCR; the TCRdb copy retains only in-frame clones and omits some. The sample lists around 200,000 clones; roughly 84% were seen once. Sequencing input: peripheral blood. Every receptor here comes from a woman between 35 and 50 years old with COVID-19, enrolled during active disease.

The chain joins TRBV19 to TRBJ2-4, with 12 bases fitting TRBD2. This CDR3 spans 16 amino acids. CDR1 is LNHDA and CDR2 is SQIVND in the germline V gene (reference sequence). V was clipped by 6 bases and J by 7 bases; unmatched bases: 10. CDR3 amino acids: CASSTRLAGVGNIQYF. The CDR3 DNA sequence: TGTGCCAGTAGCACCAGACTAGCGGGAGTTGGGAACATTCAGTACTTC. Based on the CDR3 plus reference TRBV19 and TRBJ2-4, the full variable domain is DGGITQSPKYLFRKEGQNVTLSCEQNLNHDAMYWYRQDPGQGLRLIYYSQIVNDFQKGDIAEGYSVSREKKESFPLTVTSAQKNPTAFYLCASSTRLAGVGNIQYFGAGTRLSVL.

The rearrangement links TRBV3-1 (or the pseudogene TRBV3-2) to TRBJ2-5, with D possibly being TRBD1 (6 bases). Trimming left V 4 bases short and J 4 bases short, with 13 bases between. The CDR3 extends over 14 amino acids. In germline, CDR1 is LGHDT, CDR2 YNNKEL (reference sequence). This CDR3 is CASSPRLGAETQYF. The CDR3 DNA is TGTGCCAGCAGCCCCCGACTGGGGGCAGAGACCCAGTACTTC.

This clone was recorded only once. The gene calls are TRBV9 and TRBJ1-6; D possibly corresponds to TRBD1 (5 bases). Germline assignment: CDR1 SGDLS and CDR2 YYNGEE. The V and J ends lost 4 bases and 1 base respectively, with 9 bases between them. The CDR3 contains 15 residues. In DNA, the CDR3 is TGTGCCAGCAGCTCCCGACAGTCCTATAATTCACCCCTCCACTTT. It yields the protein CASSSRQSYNSPLHF.

J is TRBJ2-7 and V is TRBV6-5; the match to TRBD2 covers 13 bases. This CDR3 region has 14 residues. Trimming removed 6 bases from V and 2 bases from J; junction bases left unmatched: 1. Germline-derived CDR1 and CDR2 are MNHEY and SVGAGI. CDR3: CASSGLAGAYEQYF. As DNA, the CDR3 is TGTGCCAGCAGCGGACTAGCGGGAGCCTACGAGCAGTACTTC.

This clone was detected only once. The gene calls are TRBV7-3 and TRBJ2-3; the match to TRBD1 covers 9 bases. V lost 3 bases to trimming and J lost 6 bases; unmatched junction nucleotides: 4. In germline, CDR1 is SGHTA, CDR2 FQGTGA. The CDR3 has 14 amino acids. This chain's CDR3 is CASSFSGTGDTQYF. In nucleotides, the CDR3 is TGTGCCAGCAGCTTCTCCGGGACAGGGGATACGCAGTATTTT.

V is TRBV2 and J is TRBJ2-3; TRBD2 aligns across 12 bases. Germline CDR1 and CDR2: SNHLY and FYNNEI. J was trimmed by 5 bases and V by 7 bases; bases with no gene match: 4. The CDR3 sequence is 14 residues long. CDR3: CASTSGGAKDTQYF. The DNA of the CDR3 is TGTGCCAGCACTAGCGGGGGGGCTAAAGATACGCAGTATTTT.

The chain has TRBV18 and TRBJ1-5, with a weak D call TRBD1 (6 bases). Looked up from germline, CDR1 is KGHSH and CDR2 is LQKENI. This CDR3 has 14 residues. The V gene lost 4 bases and the J gene lost 4 bases, with 11 bases spanning the gap. The CDR3 region is CASSLTGSNQPQHF. CDR3 bases: TGTGCCAGCTCACTTACAGGGTCTAATCAGCCCCAGCATTTT.

The chain links TRBV18 to TRBJ1-1, with TRBD1 matching over 8 bases. Germline CDR1 KGHSH, CDR2 LQKENI. This CDR3 comprises 12 residues. J was trimmed by 7 bases and V by 5 bases; bases with no gene match: 3. The CDR3 region has the DNA TGTGCCAGCTCAACCGGACAGGGTGAAGCTTTCTTT. Protein sequence: CASSTGQGEAFF.

J is TRBJ1-1 and V is TRBV7-9; 10 bases agree with TRBD1. This CDR3 has 18 residues. After removal of 5 bases from V and 0 bases from J, the junction contained 12 bases not matched to a gene. Germline V CDR1 and CDR2: SEHNR, FQNEAQ (reference sequence). The CDR3 here is CASSPSTGGRGLNTEAFF. The CDR3 DNA is TGTGCCAGCAGCCCTTCGACAGGGGGCCGGGGGTTGAACACTGAAGCTTTCTTT.

The chain uses TRBV6-5 and TRBJ2-5; 8 nucleotides align to TRBD1. CDR1 is MNHEY, CDR2 SVGAGI, per germline. Trimming took 10 bases from V and 4 from J; bases not matched to a gene: 11. This CDR3 region has 14 residues. The CDR3 DNA follows: TGTGCCATCACGGACAGGGCGATTGGAGAGACCCAGTACTTC. Protein product: CAITDRAIGETQYF.

This clone has a single count. The chain couples TRBV11-2 to TRBJ2-7; D unresolved. V lost 5 bases and J 0 bases, leaving 8 bases between the germline ends. CDR3 length: 13 amino acids. Germline V gives CDR1 SGHAT, CDR2 FQNNGV. DNA for the CDR3: TGTGCCAGCAGCCCCCTCCCCTCCTACGAGCAGTACTTC. Protein: CASSPLPSYEQYF. Supplemented by reference TRBV11-2 and TRBJ2-7, the full variable domain reads EAGVAQSPRYKIIEKRQSVAFWCNPISGHATLYWYQQILGQGPKLLIQFQNNGVVDDSQLPKDRFSAERLKGVDSTLKIQPAKLEDSAVYLCASSPLPSYEQYFGPGTRLTVT.

Details on this clone: Germline and junction disagree at one end, which may indicate a read error. The CDR3 DNA reads TGTGCCATCCCAAAAACATCCAGTTCCCTCCACTTC. It specifies CAIPKTSSSLHF. The chain is built from TRBV18 and TRBJ1-2; D ambiguous. This CDR3 spans 12 amino acids. Germline CDR1 and CDR2: KGHSH and LQKENI.

This clone was seen a single time. The chain uses TRBV24-1 and TRBJ2-5; TRBD2 matches 9 bases. This CDR3 contains 13 residues. CDR1 is KGHDR and CDR2 is SFDVKD in the germline V gene. V was clipped by 5 bases and J by 13 bases; unmatched bases: 10. The CDR3, as DNA: TGTGCCACCAGTGCGGCTAGCGGGGCCTTTGGGTACTTC. It encodes CATSAASGAFGYF.